The TCR beta chain under discussion was sequenced for a study of cytomegalovirus exposure and HLA in healthy donors. Findings and caveats of the study: Three chains tied to CMV proved CMV antigen-specific in vitro. As a later analysis showed, a missense DCLRE1C variant was linked to trimming of TCR beta V- and J-genes.

While unrecorded immune exposures were likely, the donors were nominally healthy when sampled. Worth noting for this clone: Its antigen is unidentified.

CDR1 and CDR2 (germline): LNHDA, SQIVND (reference sequence). This CDR3 spans 13 amino acids. Trimming shortened V by 2 bases and J by 12 bases, and 13 bases separated the two germline ends. The study ran its PCR with 60 Vbeta and 13 Jbeta primers. Clones were sequenced by immunoSEQ multiplex PCR, and TCRdb holds only the in-frame ones, with some missing. The sample holds some 130,000 clones; approximately 89% are singletons and the top ten take about 7%. This chain uses TRBV19 with TRBJ1-4; the D gene is possibly TRBD1 (5 bases). Sequencing was carried out using PBMCs. The sequence was obtained from a woman in her 30s in good health and CMV-seropositive. The DNA for the CDR3 is TGTGCCAGTAGTATACCCCAGGGCGTGCAACTGTTTTTT. Translating it yields CASSIPQGVQLFF.